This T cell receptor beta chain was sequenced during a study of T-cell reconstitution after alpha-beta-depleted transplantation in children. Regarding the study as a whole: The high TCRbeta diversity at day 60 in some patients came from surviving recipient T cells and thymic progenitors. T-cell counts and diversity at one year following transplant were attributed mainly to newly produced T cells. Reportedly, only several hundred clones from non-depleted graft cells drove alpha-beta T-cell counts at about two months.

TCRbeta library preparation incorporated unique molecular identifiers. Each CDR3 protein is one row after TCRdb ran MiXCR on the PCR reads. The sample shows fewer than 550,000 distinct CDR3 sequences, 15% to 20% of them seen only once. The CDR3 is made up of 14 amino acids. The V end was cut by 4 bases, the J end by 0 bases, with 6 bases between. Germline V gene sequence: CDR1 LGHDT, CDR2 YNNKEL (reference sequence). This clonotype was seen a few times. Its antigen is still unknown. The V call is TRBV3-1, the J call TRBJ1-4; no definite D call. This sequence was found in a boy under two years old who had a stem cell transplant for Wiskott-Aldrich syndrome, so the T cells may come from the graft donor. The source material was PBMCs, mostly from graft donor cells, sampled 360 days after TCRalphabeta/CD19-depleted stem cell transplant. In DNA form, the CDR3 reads TGTGCCAGCAGCCGTAAACCAACTAATGAAAAACTGTTTTTT. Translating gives CASSRKPTNEKLFF.